The 30 T cell receptor beta chains below all came from one sample that was sequenced in a study of blood T cell repertoires in COVID-19. Produced via immunoSEQ multiplex PCR; TCRdb's table is partial and in-frame only. The sample includes 50,000 or so clones, 82% seen only once; the top ten take under 14%. The sequencing sample was made of peripheral blood. The receptors were sampled from a man older than 75 with COVID-19, enrolled during active disease.

Only one count was recorded for this clone. This chain connects TRBV12-3 or TRBV12-4 to TRBJ2-7; D might be TRBD1 (6 bases). The CDR3 is 12 amino acids. Trimming pared 6 bases from V and 6 bases from J, leaving 12 bases between. DNA for the CDR3: TGTGCCAGCAGGCAGGGGCCAAGCGAGCAGTACTTC. It is translated as CASRQGPSEQYF.

The CDR3 reads CASSPQGNSPLHF. The CDR3 DNA is TGTGCCAGCAGTCCACAGGGGAATTCACCCCTCCACTTT. This chain uses TRBV12-3 or TRBV12-4 with TRBJ1-6, with 7 bases fitting TRBD1. Trimming took 5 bases from V and 7 from J; bases not matched to a gene: 2. The CDR3 covers 13 residues.

In this sample, this clone turned up once. In DNA form, the CDR3 reads TGTGCCAGCAGTGACGGGACAGGGACGGGCCTCAATCAGCCCCAGCATTTT. Protein sequence: CASSDGTGTGLNQPQHF. The gene calls are TRBV25-1 and TRBJ1-5; TRBD1 aligns across 9 bases. The CDR3 has 17 amino acids. Per the germline V gene, CDR1 is MGHDK and CDR2 is SYGVNS. V was clipped by 3 bases and J by 3 bases; unmatched bases: 9.

This chain links TRBV19 with TRBJ2-2, with 13 bases matching TRBD2. The CDR3 extends over 16 amino acids. Germline V gene data show CDR1 as LNHDA and CDR2 as SQIVND (reference sequence). V lost 6 bases, J lost 5 bases, and 6 bases stayed unmatched. Here the CDR3 reads CASRRTSGSQTGELFF. DNA for the CDR3: TGTGCCAGTAGGCGGACTAGCGGGAGTCAGACCGGGGAGCTGTTTTTT.

The CDR3 sequence is CSAGTGTGYTF. The CDR3 DNA reads as TGCAGCGCGGGGACAGGCACTGGCTACACCTTC. The chain is built from TRBV29-1 and TRBJ1-2, with TRBD1 matching over 8 bases. The junction had 5 bases not matched to a gene; V was cut back by 7 bases and J by 7 bases. The CDR3 contains 11 residues. Germline loops: CDR1 SQVTM, CDR2 ANQGSEA. The full variable domain, completed using reference TRBV29-1 and TRBJ1-2, is SAVISQKPSRDICQRGTSLTIQCQVDSQVTMMFWYRQQPGQSLTLIATANQGSEATYESGFVIDKFPISRPNLTFSTLTVSNMSPEDSSIYLCSAGTGTGYTFGSGTRLTVV.

The CDR3 coding sequence is TGTGCCAGCAGTTTATCCTCAGCGGCCTTGAACACTGAAGCTTTCTTT. Its translation: CASSLSSAALNTEAFF. The J gene is TRBJ1-1, the V gene TRBV28; D gene unclear. V lost 1 base, J lost 0 bases, and 12 bases lay in between. The length of the CDR3 is 16 residues. The germline gives CDR1 MDHEN, CDR2 SYDVKM.

V is TRBV5-8 and J is TRBJ1-1; D may be TRBD1 (5 bases). CDR1 is SGHTS and CDR2 is YDEGEE in the germline V gene. The CDR3 has 13 amino acids. V dropped 4 bases and J dropped 4 bases, with 11 bases sitting between them. CDR3 sequence: CASSNRGGTEAFF. CDR3 nucleotides: TGTGCCAGCAGCAATCGGGGGGGCACTGAAGCTTTCTTT.

V gene TRBV5-4 combines with J gene TRBJ2-5; D is possibly TRBD2 (5 bases). The length of the CDR3 is 15 residues. Per germline, CDR1 SGHNT and CDR2 YYREEE (reference sequence). V gave up 4 bases and J gave up 3 bases, with 16 bases separating them. CDR3 in amino acids: CASSPGSRVEETQYF. The CDR3 DNA reads as TGTGCCAGCAGCCCCGGCTCGAGGGTCGAAGAGACCCAGTACTTC.

The genes are TRBV19 and TRBJ2-6; TRBD1 matches at 10 bases. The CDR3 loop spans 18 amino acids. The V and J ends lost 5 bases and 1 base, in that order; junction bases with no gene match: 8. The germline CDR1 and CDR2 sequences are LNHDA and SQIVND (reference sequence). CDR3 nucleotides: TGTGCCAGTAGTCCACAGACAGGGGGCGTTTCTGGGGCCAACGTCCTGACTTTC. Protein sequence: CASSPQTGGVSGANVLTF.

The chain carries TRBV6-5 and TRBJ1-2; TRBD1 agrees at 9 bases. This CDR3 has 15 residues. V shed 5 bases, J shed 6 bases, and the junction held 10 bases outside the gene matches. Germline values: CDR1 MNHEY, CDR2 SVGAGI. CDR3 region: CASSSNRGLGDGYTF. CDR3 coding DNA: TGTGCCAGCAGTAGTAACAGGGGGCTGGGGGATGGCTACACCTTC.

The chain recombines TRBV6-5 with TRBJ1-2; 7 bases agree with TRBD1. The length of the CDR3 is 14 residues. With V trimmed by 6 bases and J by 2 bases, 6 bases remained unmatched. Germline loops: CDR1 MNHEY, CDR2 SVGAGI. In DNA, the CDR3 is TGTGCCAGCAGCCGGGACAGCGTAAACTATGGCTACACCTTC. Its protein product is CASSRDSVNYGYTF.

In its sample, this clone was seen a few times. The chain joins TRBV7-3 to TRBJ2-2; maybe TRBD2 (6 bases). Germline values: CDR1 SGHTA, CDR2 FQGTGA. The V end was cut by 3 bases, the J end by 0 bases, with 11 bases between. The CDR3 consists of 16 residues. The CDR3 DNA reads TGTGCCAGCAGCTTTCAGCGGGCCCCGAACACCGGGGAGCTGTTTTTT. It encodes CASSFQRAPNTGELFF. The full variable domain, with the rest looked up from reference TRBV7-3 and TRBJ2-2, is GAGVSQTPSNKVTEKGKYVELRCDPISGHTALYWYRQSLGQGPEFLIYFQGTGAADDSGLPNDRFFAVRPEGSVSTLKIQRTERGDSAVYLCASSFQRAPNTGELFFGEGSRLTVL.

The V and J genes are TRBV6-5 and TRBJ2-1; 8 bases fit TRBD2. V lost 5 bases and J lost 3; bases outside the gene matches: 6. The CDR3 runs to 15 residues. CDR1 and CDR2 (germline): MNHEY, SVGAGI. In DNA, the CDR3 is TGTGCCAGCAGTACTCTAGCGGGCCACTACAATGAGCAGTTCTTC. Its protein is CASSTLAGHYNEQFF.

The V and J genes are TRBV19 and TRBJ1-1; no firm D call. The germline V gene encodes CDR1 LNHDA and CDR2 SQIVND (reference sequence). CDR3 length: 13 amino acids. Trimming cost V 3 bases and J 1 base, with 6 bases left between them. The CDR3 DNA reads TGTGCCAGTAGTATTCGAGAGAACACTGAAGCTTTCTTT. It yields the protein CASSIRENTEAFF.

The chain is built from TRBV30 and TRBJ1-5; D not resolved. V was cut by 3 bases and J by 5 bases, with 11 bases left in between. This CDR3 is 13 amino acids long. CDR1 and CDR2 (germline): GTSNPN, SVGIG (reference sequence). CDR3 sequence: CAWRSGTYQPQHF. The CDR3 bases are TGTGCCTGGAGGTCAGGTACCTATCAGCCCCAGCATTTT. The full variable domain, in which reference TRBV30 and TRBJ1-5 provide the parts outside the CDR3, is SQTIHQWPATLVQPVGSPLSLECTVEGTSNPNLYWYRQAAGRGLQLLFYSVGIGQISSEVPQNLSASRPQDRQFILSSKKLLLSDSGFYLCAWRSGTYQPQHFGDGTRLSIL.

This clone has more than one count but fewer than ten. The CDR3 region is CASRRGGIGYTF. The DNA for the CDR3 is TGTGCCAGTAGGAGGGGAGGCATTGGCTACACCTTC. The rearrangement links TRBV7-2 to TRBJ1-2; D is possibly TRBD1 (5 bases). The V end was cut by 9 bases, the J end by 7 bases, with 15 bases between. The CDR3 contains 12 residues. Germline V gives CDR1 SGHTA, CDR2 FQGNSA.

This rearrangement joins TRBV6-5 to TRBJ1-4; D is unresolved. The ends were cut back, 7 bases at V and 3 bases at J, with 12 bases in the middle. Germline loops: CDR1 MNHEY, CDR2 SVGAGI. The length of the CDR3 is 14 residues. CDR3 bases: TGTGCCAGCACCAAGAGGGCTCCTAATGAAAAACTGTTTTTT. This translates into CASTKRAPNEKLFF.

In this sample, this clone turned up once. The V gene is TRBV27, the J gene TRBJ2-4; tentatively, D is TRBD2 (6 bases). V lost 5 bases, J lost 7 bases, and 15 bases lay in between. This CDR3 is built from 14 residues. Looked up from germline, CDR1 is MNHEY and CDR2 is SMNVEV (reference sequence). The CDR3 DNA reads as TGTGCCAGCAGTCTAACGGGGGTGGGGAACATTCAGTACTTC. Translation gives CASSLTGVGNIQYF.

The chain employs TRBV10-2 and TRBJ1-2, with TRBD1 identical over 8 bases. Germline trimming cut 7 bases from V and 4 bases from J; bases unmatched to any gene: 5. Germline V gene lookup returns CDR1 WSHSY and CDR2 SAAADI. CDR3 length: 13 residues. The CDR3, as DNA: TGCGCCAGCATGGGACAGGAGGGCTATGGCTACACCTTC. It yields the protein CASMGQEGYGYTF.

The gene calls are TRBV6-6 and TRBJ2-6, with 9 nucleotides matching TRBD1. Germline V gene data show CDR1 as MNHNY and CDR2 as SVGAGI (reference sequence). Trimming at V came to 6 bases and at J to 0 bases, leaving 12 bases not matched to a gene. The CDR3 has 19 amino acids. The CDR3 is CASSYLPGQGYSGANVLTF. In DNA form, the CDR3 reads TGTGCCAGCAGCTACCTTCCGGGACAGGGATACTCTGGGGCCAACGTCCTGACTTTC.

This rearrangement joins TRBV12-3 or TRBV12-4 to TRBJ1-5; perhaps TRBD1 as D (6 bases). V was clipped by 6 bases and J by 7 bases, with 13 bases between them. The CDR3 loop spans 13 amino acids. CDR3 DNA sequence: TGTGCCAGCAGGAATAACAGGGACCAGCCCCAGCATTTT. Its protein is CASRNNRDQPQHF.

The genes are TRBV19 and TRBJ2-5, with 11 bases that match TRBD2. Germline assignment: CDR1 LNHDA and CDR2 SQIVND (reference sequence). V trimming: 4 bases; J trimming: 6 bases; junction bases outside the gene matches: 10. The CDR3 sequence is 16 residues long. The CDR3 sequence: CASSTTGTSGGKTQYF. Written as DNA, the CDR3 is TGTGCCAGTAGTACAACCGGGACTAGCGGTGGCAAGACCCAGTACTTC.

This rearrangement joins TRBV11-2 to TRBJ1-2; tentative D call: TRBD1 (5 bases). Germline V gene data show CDR1 as SGHAT and CDR2 as FQNNGV. Trimming removed 1 base at V and 8 bases at J, with 11 bases between. The length of the CDR3 is 13 residues. CDR3 nucleotides: TGTGCCAGCAGCTTAGGGCAGGGTGGGGGCTACACCTTC. It translates to CASSLGQGGGYTF. The complete variable domain, with remaining parts taken from reference TRBV11-2 and TRBJ1-2, reads EAGVAQSPRYKIIEKRQSVAFWCNPISGHATLYWYQQILGQGPKLLIQFQNNGVVDDSQLPKDRFSAERLKGVDSTLKIQPAKLEDSAVYLCASSLGQGGGYTFGSGTRLTVV.

The chain uses TRBV6-6 and TRBJ2-3; TRBD2 matches at 10 bases. CDR1 and CDR2 (germline): MNHNY, SVGAGI (reference sequence). CDR3 length equals 16 residues. The V gene end was trimmed by 4 bases and the J gene end by 3 bases; junction bases not matched to a gene: 7. The CDR3 coding sequence is TGTGCCAGCAGTTCCCGGCTAGCGGGGGTTACAGATACGCAGTATTTT. Its protein product is CASSSRLAGVTDTQYF.

The V and J genes are TRBV30 and TRBJ2-6; a possible D gene is TRBD1 (7 bases). This CDR3 spans 19 amino acids. Germline loops: CDR1 GTSNPN, CDR2 SVGIG (reference sequence). Trimming removed 0 bases at V and 0 bases at J, with 18 bases between. CDR3 region: CAWSVPQGGLLSGANVLTF. CDR3 DNA: TGTGCCTGGAGTGTACCTCAGGGGGGCCTCCTCTCTGGGGCCAACGTCCTGACTTTC. Variable domain in full (rest from reference TRBV30 and TRBJ2-6): SQTIHQWPATLVQPVGSPLSLECTVEGTSNPNLYWYRQAAGRGLQLLFYSVGIGQISSEVPQNLSASRPQDRQFILSSKKLLLSDSGFYLCAWSVPQGGLLSGANVLTFGAGSRLTVL.

This chain links TRBV19 with TRBJ2-1; TRBD2 matches at 9 bases. CDR1 is LNHDA, CDR2 SQIVND, per germline (reference sequence). V shed 6 bases and J 3 bases; nucleotides not matched to a gene: 6. The CDR3 length is 15 residues. The CDR3 coding sequence is TGTGCCAGTAGCGTTAGCGGGAGTTACTACAATGAGCAGTTCTTC. Its translation: CASSVSGSYYNEQFF.

This clone was detected a few times. V gene TRBV29-1 combines with J gene TRBJ1-4; 7 nucleotides line up with TRBD1. CDR1 and CDR2 from the germline V gene are SQVTM and ANQGSEA. The CDR3 has 12 residues. The chain's CDR3 is CSGGQGGEKLFF. CDR3 DNA sequence: TGCTCAGGAGGGCAGGGGGGAGAAAAACTGTTTTTT.

The rearrangement joins TRBV2 to TRBJ1-5, with 8 nucleotides matching TRBD1. CDR3 length equals 14 residues. Looked up from germline, CDR1 is SNHLY and CDR2 is FYNNEI. V lost 6 bases to trimming and J lost 1 base; unmatched junction nucleotides: 2. CDR3 in DNA: TGTGCCAGCAGACAGGGGGTAAGCAATCAGCCCCAGCATTTT. It specifies CASRQGVSNQPQHF.

This chain joins TRBV7-9 and TRBJ1-5; D possibly corresponds to TRBD1 (5 bases). V shed 5 bases and J shed 7 bases, with 18 bases lying between them. The CDR3 totals 15 residues. From germline, CDR1 is SEHNR and CDR2 FQNEAQ (reference sequence). CDR3 amino acids: CASSPRGTEGQPQHF. The CDR3 nucleotides are TGTGCCAGCAGCCCCCGGGGGACCGAGGGGCAGCCCCAGCATTTT.

This clone was observed a handful of times. The chain employs TRBV6-5 and TRBJ2-1, with a weak D call TRBD2 (6 bases). The CDR3 has 15 amino acids. V was trimmed by 6 bases and J by 3 bases, leaving 15 bases between them. Germline CDR1 and CDR2: MNHEY and SVGAGI. The DNA of the CDR3 is TGTGCCAGCAGCCAACTAGCTTCAATCTACAATGAGCAGTTCTTC. It yields the protein CASSQLASIYNEQFF.